Each of the 6 T cell receptor beta chains below was sequenced from the same sample in a study of blood T cell repertoires in COVID-19. Produced via immunoSEQ multiplex PCR; TCRdb's table is partial and in-frame only. Of about 59,000 clones in the sample, around 81% were seen once. Sequencing was carried out using peripheral blood. The receptors shown here come from a woman older than 75 with acute or convalescent COVID-19.

This chain uses TRBV5-1 with TRBJ1-5; D is ambiguous. The CDR3 runs to 14 residues. The germline V gene encodes CDR1 SGHRS and CDR2 YFSETQ. V shed 0 bases and J shed 3 bases, with 7 bases lying between them. The CDR3 nucleotides read TGCGCCAGCAGCTTGGGCGGCCTCAATCAGCCCCAGCATTTT. Encoded protein: CASSLGGLNQPQHF. Based on the CDR3 plus reference TRBV5-1 and TRBJ1-5, the full variable domain is KAGVTQTPRYLIKTRGQQVTLSCSPISGHRSVSWYQQTPGQGLQFLFEYFSETQRNKGNFPGRFSGRQFSNSRSEMNVSTLELGDSALYLCASSLGGLNQPQHFGDGTRLSIL.

This rearrangement joins TRBV15 to TRBJ1-4, with TRBD1 matching 9 bases. The CDR3 contains 15 residues. Germline CDR1 is LNHNV and CDR2 is YYDKDF (reference sequence). Germline trimming cut 2 bases from V and 5 bases from J; bases unmatched to any gene: 3. The CDR3 spells CATSRRTGENEKLFF. The DNA for the CDR3 is TGTGCCACCAGCAGAAGGACAGGGGAGAATGAAAAACTGTTTTTT.

This clone was counted between two and nine times. The chain employs TRBV7-2 and TRBJ2-7; the D is unclear. Trimming cost V 1 base and J 4 bases, with 11 bases left between them. From germline, CDR1 is SGHTA and CDR2 FQGNSA. This CDR3 has 14 residues. Here the CDR3 reads CASSLDQAQYEQYF. DNA of the CDR3: TGTGCCAGCAGCTTAGACCAGGCCCAATACGAGCAGTACTTC.

V gene TRBV2 combines with J gene TRBJ1-1; TRBD1 is a possible D gene (5 bases). CDR1 is SNHLY and CDR2 is FYNNEI in the germline V gene. The CDR3 is 16 amino acids. V dropped 8 bases and J dropped 1 base, with 20 bases sitting between them. The CDR3 sequence is CASWSLGGFRNTEAFF. The CDR3 coding sequence is TGTGCCAGCTGGTCTCTCGGGGGTTTCAGGAACACTGAAGCTTTCTTT.

The chain employs TRBV5-6 and TRBJ1-1, with TRBD1 as a possible D gene (6 bases). The CDR3 loop spans 14 amino acids. The V and J ends lost 2 bases and 1 base respectively, with 9 bases between them. Looked up from germline, CDR1 is SGHDT and CDR2 is YYEEEE. The CDR3 reads CASSFQGRNTEAFF. The CDR3 DNA is TGTGCCAGCAGCTTTCAGGGGCGGAACACTGAAGCTTTCTTT.

The rearrangement joins TRBV28 to TRBJ1-2; 7 bases line up with TRBD1. CDR3 length equals 15 residues. Germline CDR1 is MDHEN and CDR2 is SYDVKM. Trimming took 6 bases from V and 1 from J; bases not matched to a gene: 8. This CDR3 reads CASSSPGQNNYGYTF. The CDR3 region has the DNA TGTGCCAGCAGCTCTCCGGGACAGAATAACTATGGCTACACCTTC.